This T cell receptor (beta chain) appears in the sequencing data of a study of blood T cells in healthy people across ages. This clonotype was observed a single time. A J-beta primer mix and a sample-barcoded 5' primer were used in a second PCR of roughly 6 to 12 cycles. Every single cDNA molecule received a tag from a template-switch adaptor with 12 random nucleotides. TCRdb itself ran the 5' RACE reads through MiXCR, one entry per CDR3 protein. Of 1,800,000 or so distinct CDR3 sequences listed, roughly two fifths are singletons. The germline gives CDR1 SGDLS, CDR2 YYNGEE. This CDR3 comprises 14 residues. V lost 3 bases to trimming and J lost 5 bases; unmatched junction nucleotides: 2.

Sequencing used blood. The J gene is TRBJ1-4, the V gene TRBV9, with 9 bases lining up with TRBD1. The clonotype originates from a human donor in good health. CDR3 in DNA: TGTGCCAGCAGCGGACAGGGGGGCAATGAAAAACTGTTTTTT. Translating gives CASSGQGGNEKLFF.